A single sample is the source of the 17 T cell receptor beta chains below, sequenced in a study of cytomegalovirus exposure and HLA in healthy donors. PCR used 60 Vbeta primers and 13 Jbeta primers. Method: immunoSEQ multiplex PCR; TCRdb's copy keeps in-frame clones and lacks some. Its table lists under 130,000 clones. The sequenced sample was PBMCs. These TCRs come from a man in his forties in good health and CMV-seronegative.

The rearrangement links TRBV16 to TRBJ2-7, with D maybe TRBD2 (5 bases). Germline V gene sequence: CDR1 KGHSY, CDR2 FQNENV. The V gene lost 4 bases and the J gene lost 1 base, with 14 bases spanning the gap. This CDR3 contains 15 residues. The CDR3 region is CASSPIGLFSYEQYF. The CDR3 DNA reads TGTGCCAGCAGCCCGATCGGACTGTTTTCCTACGAGCAGTACTTC.

The chain employs TRBV10-3 and TRBJ1-1; D unresolved. Trimming shortened V by 3 bases and J by 8 bases, and 13 bases separated the two germline ends. Germline CDR1 is ENHRY and CDR2 is SYGVKD. CDR3 length: 13 amino acids. The CDR3 DNA reads as TGTGCCATCAGTGATGTCTTGGAGTCCGAAGCTTTCTTT. This gives the protein CAISDVLESEAFF.

The gene calls are TRBV2 and TRBJ2-2; D is possibly TRBD1 (5 bases). With 6 bases removed from V and 2 bases from J, the gap between germline ends came to 10 bases. CDR1 is SNHLY, CDR2 FYNNEI, per germline. The CDR3 contains 14 residues. CDR3 sequence reads: CASRGGQNTGELFF. The CDR3 DNA is TGTGCCAGCAGGGGTGGACAAAACACCGGGGAGCTGTTTTTT.

The chain carries TRBV11-3 and TRBJ2-1, with 12 bases fitting TRBD2. The V and J ends lost 5 bases and 3 bases, in that order; junction bases with no gene match: 2. Per germline, CDR1 SGHNT and CDR2 YENEEA. The CDR3 has 15 residues. The CDR3 nucleotides read TGTGCCAGCAGCGAGACTAGCGGGGGCTACAATGAGCAGTTCTTC. This gives the protein CASSETSGGYNEQFF.

The rearrangement joins TRBV4-3 to TRBJ2-1, with TRBD1 matching over 7 bases. V gave up 0 bases and J gave up 5 bases; unmatched junction bases: 7. The CDR3 has 16 amino acids. Germline V gene data show CDR1 as LGHNA and CDR2 as YSLEER. The CDR3 sequence is CASSQETGLRNNEQFF. In DNA, the CDR3 is TGCGCCAGCAGCCAAGAGACAGGGTTGAGGAACAATGAGCAGTTCTTC.

The chain joins TRBV7-2 to TRBJ1-2; 10 positions agree with TRBD1. This CDR3 comprises 18 residues. The J segment lost 3 bases and the V segment lost 5 bases, leaving 15 bases of the junction unmatched. Germline V gene lookup returns CDR1 SGHTA and CDR2 FQGNSA. The CDR3 region is CASSRPGQGQALDYGYTF. For the CDR3, the DNA is TGTGCCAGCAGCAGACCGGGACAGGGGCAAGCCTTAGACTATGGCTACACCTTC.

The gene calls are TRBV18 and TRBJ1-1, with a tentative D call TRBD1 (5 bases). Deletions cut 4 bases from V and 6 bases from J, with 15 bases between. Germline V gene lookup returns CDR1 KGHSH and CDR2 LQKENI. The CDR3 has 14 amino acids. This CDR3 is CASSLEGTVPEAFF. The CDR3 DNA follows: TGTGCCAGCTCACTGGAGGGGACGGTCCCTGAAGCTTTCTTT.

This sequence joins TRBV6-6 and TRBJ2-3, with 8 bases fitting TRBD2. The CDR3 covers 15 residues. The trim removed 5 bases at V and 2 bases at J, leaving 6 bases unmatched. CDR1 is MNHNY and CDR2 is SVGAGI in the germline V gene (reference sequence). CDR3 sequence: CASSTGTSLTDTQYF. CDR3 DNA sequence: TGTGCCAGCAGTACCGGGACTAGTCTCACAGATACGCAGTATTTT.

The chain couples TRBV18 to TRBJ1-2; D is ambiguous. The V end lost 5 bases, the J end lost 4 bases, and 14 bases lay between the germline ends. Per the germline V gene, CDR1 is KGHSH and CDR2 is LQKENI. The CDR3 length is 14 residues. CDR3 region: CASSFQDYTYGYTF. In DNA, the CDR3 is TGTGCCAGCTCATTCCAGGACTATACCTATGGCTACACCTTC.

The V gene is TRBV18, the J gene TRBJ2-5; TRBD1 matches 9 bases. The J call may be in error: the DNA end matches TRBJ2-7 better. Germline V gene sequence: CDR1 KGHSH, CDR2 LQKENI. CDR3 size: 15 residues. The CDR3: CASSGRDRDSYEQYF. Here the CDR3 DNA reads TGTGCCAGCTCAGGCCGGGACAGGGACTCCTACGAGCAGTACTTC.

The chain has TRBV7-9 and TRBJ1-2; 7 positions agree with TRBD1. CDR3 length equals 15 residues. The junction had 5 bases not matched to a gene; V was cut back by 1 base and J by 3 bases. In germline, CDR1 is SEHNR, CDR2 FQNEAQ (reference sequence). Here the CDR3 DNA reads TGTGCCAGCAGCTTAGTTCGGCAGGGGGACTATGGCTACACCTTC. This codes for CASSLVRQGDYGYTF.

V usage is TRBV28 and J usage is TRBJ1-5; no reliable D call. Trimming cost V 7 bases and J 3 bases, with 10 bases left between them. There are 13 residues in the CDR3. The germline gives CDR1 MDHEN, CDR2 SYDVKM. In DNA, the CDR3 is TGTGCCAGCATGACGGGTCTCAATCAGCCCCAGCATTTT. Translated: CASMTGLNQPQHF.

The V and J genes are TRBV11-2 and TRBJ1-3; no clear D. The CDR3 is made up of 16 amino acids. The V gene lost 3 bases and the J gene lost 0 bases, with 12 bases spanning the gap. The germline V gene has CDR1 SGHAT and CDR2 FQNNGV. The CDR3, as DNA: TGTGCCAGCAGCTTGCGGCCTTTGAGCTCTGGAAACACCATATATTTT. Amino acid sequence: CASSLRPLSSGNTIYF.

The rearrangement links TRBV19 to TRBJ2-7, with 8 bases that match TRBD1. The germline gives CDR1 LNHDA, CDR2 SQIVND (reference sequence). This CDR3 region has 15 residues. V was clipped by 5 bases and J by 2 bases; unmatched bases: 8. CDR3 nucleotide sequence: TGTGCCAGTAGTCGGACAGGGTTGAGGACCTACGAGCAGTACTTC. Amino acid sequence: CASSRTGLRTYEQYF.

The chain joins TRBV19 to TRBJ2-2, with D perhaps TRBD1 (6 bases). The CDR3 consists of 16 residues. The V gene lost 1 base and the J gene lost 3 bases, with 12 bases spanning the gap. Germline V CDR1 and CDR2: LNHDA, SQIVND (reference sequence). CDR3 loop: CASSIGLGGYTGELFF. The CDR3 DNA sequence: TGTGCCAGTAGTATAGGGCTAGGGGGATACACCGGGGAGCTGTTTTTT. Filled out from reference TRBV19 and TRBJ2-2, the complete variable domain reads DGGITQSPKYLFRKEGQNVTLSCEQNLNHDAMYWYRQDPGQGLRLIYYSQIVNDFQKGDIAEGYSVSREKKESFPLTVTSAQKNPTAFYLCASSIGLGGYTGELFFGEGSRLTVL.

The rearrangement joins TRBV28 to TRBJ2-3; possibly TRBD2 for D (5 bases). The CDR3 loop spans 15 amino acids. Per germline, CDR1 MDHEN and CDR2 SYDVKM. Deletions cut 10 bases from V and 0 bases from J, with 17 bases between. The CDR3 nucleotides are TGTGCCACCAGGTTGCTAGCAATTAGCACAGATACGCAGTATTTT. Protein product: CATRLLAISTDTQYF.

The chain is built from TRBV27 and TRBJ2-7; tentative D call: TRBD1 (6 bases). Germline values: CDR1 MNHEY, CDR2 SMNVEV (reference sequence). V gave up 3 bases and J gave up 5 bases, with 11 bases separating them. The CDR3 has 13 residues. The CDR3 is CASSFTGFDEQYF. In DNA, the CDR3 is TGTGCCAGCAGTTTCACAGGGTTCGACGAGCAGTACTTC.